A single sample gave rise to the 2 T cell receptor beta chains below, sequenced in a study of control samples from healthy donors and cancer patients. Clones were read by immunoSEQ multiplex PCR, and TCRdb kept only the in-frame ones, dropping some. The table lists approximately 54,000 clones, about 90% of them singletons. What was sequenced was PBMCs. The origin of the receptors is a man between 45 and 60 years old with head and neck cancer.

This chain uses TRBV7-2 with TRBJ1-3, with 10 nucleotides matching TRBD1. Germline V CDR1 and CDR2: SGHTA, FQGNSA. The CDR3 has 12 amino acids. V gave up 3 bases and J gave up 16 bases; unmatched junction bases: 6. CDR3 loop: CASSFRDRGFYF. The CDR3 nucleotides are TGTGCCAGCAGCTTTAGGGACAGGGGTTTCTATTTT.

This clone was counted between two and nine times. The DNA of the CDR3 is TGTGCCAGCAGCGTAGGGGGGTCAGGAGGTGCTGGAAACACCATATATTTT. The encoded protein is CASSVGGSGGAGNTIYF. The rearrangement uses TRBV9 and TRBJ1-3, with D possibly TRBD1 on 5 matching bases. The CDR3 loop spans 17 amino acids. Trimming took off 0 bases at V and 2 bases at J, with 15 bases between the two ends. CDR1 SGDLS and CDR2 YYNGEE come from the germline V gene. The full variable domain, completed using reference TRBV9 and TRBJ1-3, is DSGVTQTPKHLITATGQRVTLRCSPRSGDLSVYWYQQSLDQGLQFLIQYYNGEERAKGNILERFSAQQFPDLHSELNLSSLELGDSALYFCASSVGGSGGAGNTIYFGEGSWLTVV.